The TCR beta chain described here comes from a study of blood T cell repertoires in COVID-19. The CDR3 runs 17 residues. V was pared by 3 bases and J by 1 base, with 9 bases of the junction left unmatched. Germline V gene data show CDR1 as SGDLS and CDR2 as YYNGEE. Clones were sequenced by immunoSEQ multiplex PCR, and TCRdb holds only the in-frame ones, with some missing. The sample lists 200,000 or so clones, about 80% seen once, with approximately 5% in the top ten. Across about two dozen US areas, participants ranged in age from about 18 to 90 years. Cohort allocation depended upon clinical history that participants reported.

Sequencing was done on a sample of PBMCs or T cells enriched from blood (not recorded which). The TCR comes from a woman aged 45-59 years who had been exposed to COVID-19. The chain is built from TRBV9 and TRBJ2-2, with 7 nucleotides matching TRBD1. The CDR3 DNA reads as TGTGCCAGCAGCGGTCCCACAGGGGAGAAGAACACCGGGGAGCTGTTTTTT. This codes for CASSGPTGEKNTGELFF.